This TCR beta chain stems from a study of human CD8 memory T cell subsets. For every subset, the RNA was derived from duplicate vials of more than 120,000 sorted CD8+ T cells. Sequencing libraries of TCR beta were made by UMI-labeled 5' RACE. The authors' processing: Individual TCR beta libraries contained between roughly 2,900 and 20,000 functional CDR3 beta clonotypes each. With the 5' RACE reads reprocessed, TCRdb shows one record per CDR3 protein and no DNA. What appears here as the V and J calls and clone size reflects TCRdb's work, not the paper's. Here the sample table reports about 7,900 distinct CDR3 sequences. This clonotype shows up as large by frequency. Antigen: not known. Notes on the study in general: Among the subsets, Chao1 estimates suggested that stem-like memory T cells were more diverse than precursor exhausted T cells. The stem-like memory and precursor exhausted T cell populations displayed similarly high diversity, which was not the case for effector memory cells.

Germline assignment: CDR1 DFQATT and CDR2 SNEGSKA (reference sequence). The CDR3 length is 16 residues. This TCR was sampled from a human donor in good health. The V and J genes are TRBV20-1 and TRBJ2-3; the D call of TRBD1 rests on TCRdb alone, since no DNA is present to check it. The sequenced material came from CD8+ T cells from PBMCs. The CDR3: CSARARAALSTDTQYF.